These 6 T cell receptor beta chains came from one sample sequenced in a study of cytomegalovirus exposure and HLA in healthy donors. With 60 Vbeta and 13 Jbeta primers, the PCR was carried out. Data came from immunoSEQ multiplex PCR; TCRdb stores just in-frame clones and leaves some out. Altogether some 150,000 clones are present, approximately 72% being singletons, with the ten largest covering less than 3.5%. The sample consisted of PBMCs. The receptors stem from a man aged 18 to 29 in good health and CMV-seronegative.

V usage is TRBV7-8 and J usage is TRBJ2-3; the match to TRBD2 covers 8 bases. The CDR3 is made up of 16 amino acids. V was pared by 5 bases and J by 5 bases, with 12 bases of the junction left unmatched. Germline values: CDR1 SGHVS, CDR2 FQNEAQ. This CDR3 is CASSLPRAGGKDTQYF. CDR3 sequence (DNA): TGTGCCAGCAGCCTCCCCCGGGCGGGGGGCAAAGATACGCAGTATTTT. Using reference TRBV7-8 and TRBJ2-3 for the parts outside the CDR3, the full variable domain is GAGVSQSPRYKVAKRGQDVALRCDPISGHVSLFWYQQALGQGPEFLTYFQNEAQLDKSGLPSDRFFAERPEGSVSTLKIQRTQQEDSAVYLCASSLPRAGGKDTQYFGPGTRLTVL.

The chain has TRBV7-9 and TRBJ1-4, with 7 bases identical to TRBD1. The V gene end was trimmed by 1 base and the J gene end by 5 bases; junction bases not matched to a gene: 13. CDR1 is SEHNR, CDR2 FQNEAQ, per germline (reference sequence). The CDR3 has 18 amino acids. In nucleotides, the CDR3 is TGTGCCAGCAGCTTAGAGAATTACAGGGGACCTAAAAATGAAAAACTGTTTTTT. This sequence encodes CASSLENYRGPKNEKLFF. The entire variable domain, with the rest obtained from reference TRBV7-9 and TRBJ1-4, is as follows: DTGVSQNPRHKITKRGQNVTFRCDPISEHNRLYWYRQTLGQGPEFLTYFQNEAQLEKSRLLSDRFSAERPKGSFSTLEIQRTEQGDSAMYLCASSLENYRGPKNEKLFFGSGTQLSVL.

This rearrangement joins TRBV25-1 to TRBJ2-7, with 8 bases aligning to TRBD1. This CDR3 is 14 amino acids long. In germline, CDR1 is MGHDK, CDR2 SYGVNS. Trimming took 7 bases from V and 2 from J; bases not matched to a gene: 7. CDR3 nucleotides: TGTGCCAGCACTCACTCGGACAGGGCCTACGAGCAGTACTTC. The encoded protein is CASTHSDRAYEQYF.

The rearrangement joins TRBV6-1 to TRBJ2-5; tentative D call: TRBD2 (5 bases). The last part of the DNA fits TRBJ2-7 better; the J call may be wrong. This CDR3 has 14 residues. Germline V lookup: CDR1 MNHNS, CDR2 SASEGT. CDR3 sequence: CASRHSPWRYEQYF. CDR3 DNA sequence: TGTGCCAGCAGACATTCTCCTTGGAGGTACGAGCAGTACTTC.

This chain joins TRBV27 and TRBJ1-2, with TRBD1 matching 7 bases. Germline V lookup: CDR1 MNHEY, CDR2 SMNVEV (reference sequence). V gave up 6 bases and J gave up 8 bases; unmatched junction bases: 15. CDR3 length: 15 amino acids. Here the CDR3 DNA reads TGTGCCAGCAGCTTTCGCCGGGACAGCCTCCTCGGCTACACCTTC. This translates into CASSFRRDSLLGYTF.

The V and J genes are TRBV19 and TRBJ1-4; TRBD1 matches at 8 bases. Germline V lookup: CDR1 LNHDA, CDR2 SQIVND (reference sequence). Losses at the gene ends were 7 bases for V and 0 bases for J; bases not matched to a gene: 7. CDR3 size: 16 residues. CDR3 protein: CASNDRGASTNEKLFF. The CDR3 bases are TGTGCCAGTAACGACAGGGGAGCTTCAACTAATGAAAAACTGTTTTTT.